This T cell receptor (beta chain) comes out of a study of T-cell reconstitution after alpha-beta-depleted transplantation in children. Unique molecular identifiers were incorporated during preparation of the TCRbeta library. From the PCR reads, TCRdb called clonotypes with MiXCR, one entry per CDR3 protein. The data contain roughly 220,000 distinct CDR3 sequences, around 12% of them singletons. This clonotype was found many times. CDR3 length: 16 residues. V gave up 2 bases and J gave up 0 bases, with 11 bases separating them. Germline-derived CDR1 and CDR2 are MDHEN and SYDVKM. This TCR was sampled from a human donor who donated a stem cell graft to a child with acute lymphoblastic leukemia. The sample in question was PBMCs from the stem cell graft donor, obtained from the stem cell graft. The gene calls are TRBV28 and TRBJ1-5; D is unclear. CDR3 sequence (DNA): TGTGCCAGCAGTTTAATGCCGGATTATAGCAATCAGCCCCAGCATTTT. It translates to CASSLMPDYSNQPQHF.